The clone carrying this TCR beta chain was detected a few times. This specimen belongs to a study of blood T cells in healthy people across ages. A second PCR of 7 to 11 cycles used a sample-barcoded 5' primer and a J-beta primer mix. TCRdb re-called the 5' RACE reads with MiXCR, one entry per CDR3 protein. The data hold about 2 million distinct CDR3 sequences, with less than 50% observed a single time. Germline CDR1 reads LGHNA; CDR2 reads YSLEER. The CDR3 length is 19 residues. V was shortened by 4 bases and J by 1 base, with 20 bases between the two germline ends. This chain links TRBV4-3 with TRBJ2-6, with D maybe TRBD2 (6 bases). The source of this sequence is a woman aged 40 to 49 in good health. The sample was blood. CDR3 residues: CASSRSGGILSSGANVLTF. The CDR3 DNA reads TGCGCCAGCAGCCGGTCAGGAGGGATCCTCTCATCTGGGGCCAACGTCCTGACTTTC.